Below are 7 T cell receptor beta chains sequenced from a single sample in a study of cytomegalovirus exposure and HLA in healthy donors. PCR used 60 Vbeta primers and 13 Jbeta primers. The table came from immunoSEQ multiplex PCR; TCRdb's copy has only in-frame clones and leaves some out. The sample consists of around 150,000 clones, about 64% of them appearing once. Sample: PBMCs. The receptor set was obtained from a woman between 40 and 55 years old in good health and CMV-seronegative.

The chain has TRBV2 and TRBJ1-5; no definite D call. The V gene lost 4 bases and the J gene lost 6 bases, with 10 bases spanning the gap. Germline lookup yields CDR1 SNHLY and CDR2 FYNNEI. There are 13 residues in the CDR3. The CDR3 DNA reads TGTGCCAGCAGTGTAAGGAGAGGTCAGCCCCAGCATTTT. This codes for CASSVRRGQPQHF.

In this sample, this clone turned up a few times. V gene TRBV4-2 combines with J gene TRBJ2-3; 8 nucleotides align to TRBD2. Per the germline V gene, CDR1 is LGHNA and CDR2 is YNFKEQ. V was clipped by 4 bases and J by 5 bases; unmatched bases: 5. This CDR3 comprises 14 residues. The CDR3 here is CASSPERGLDTQYF. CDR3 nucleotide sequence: TGTGCCAGCAGCCCAGAGCGGGGGCTAGATACGCAGTATTTT.

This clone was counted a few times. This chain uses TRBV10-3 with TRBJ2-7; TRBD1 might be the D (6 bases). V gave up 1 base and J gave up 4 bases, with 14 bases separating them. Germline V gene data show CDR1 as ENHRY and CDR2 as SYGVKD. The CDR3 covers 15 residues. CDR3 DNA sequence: TGTGCCATCAGTGAGTACGAGGCCCAGGGGTACGAGCAGTACTTC. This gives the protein CAISEYEAQGYEQYF.

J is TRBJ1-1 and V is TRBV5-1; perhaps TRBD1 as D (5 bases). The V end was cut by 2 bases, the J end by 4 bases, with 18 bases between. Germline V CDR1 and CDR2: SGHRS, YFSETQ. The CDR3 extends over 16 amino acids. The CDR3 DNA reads TGCGCCAGCAGCTTCCACGTCTCCAGGGAGGGCACTGAAGCTTTCTTT. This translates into CASSFHVSREGTEAFF. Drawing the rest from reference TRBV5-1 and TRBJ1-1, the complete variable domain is KAGVTQTPRYLIKTRGQQVTLSCSPISGHRSVSWYQQTPGQGLQFLFEYFSETQRNKGNFPGRFSGRQFSNSRSEMNVSTLELGDSALYLCASSFHVSREGTEAFFGQGTRLTVV.

DNA of the CDR3: TGTGCCAGTAGTAAACAAACAGGATCGAACACTGAAGCTTTCTTT. This translates into CASSKQTGSNTEAFF. The chain uses TRBV19 and TRBJ1-1, with D perhaps matching TRBD1 (5 bases). Germline V gene lookup returns CDR1 LNHDA and CDR2 SQIVND (reference sequence). V dropped 4 bases and J dropped 1 base, with 13 bases sitting between them. The CDR3 loop spans 15 amino acids.

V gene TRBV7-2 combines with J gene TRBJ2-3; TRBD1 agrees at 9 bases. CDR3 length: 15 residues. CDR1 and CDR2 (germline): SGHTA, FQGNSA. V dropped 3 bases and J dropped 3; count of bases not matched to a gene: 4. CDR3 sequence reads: CASSFGQGRTDTQYF. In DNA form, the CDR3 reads TGTGCCAGCAGCTTCGGACAGGGGAGGACAGATACGCAGTATTTT.

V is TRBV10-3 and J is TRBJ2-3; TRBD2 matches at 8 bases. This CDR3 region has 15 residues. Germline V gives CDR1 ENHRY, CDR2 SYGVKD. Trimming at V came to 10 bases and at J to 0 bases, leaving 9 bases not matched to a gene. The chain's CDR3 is CATGVAGTSTDTQYF. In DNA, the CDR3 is TGTGCCACTGGGGTAGCGGGAACTAGCACAGATACGCAGTATTTT.